This entry describes one T cell receptor (beta chain). Germline CDR1 reads KGHSH; CDR2 reads LQKENI. The CDR3 runs 15 residues. V lost 2 bases and J lost 7; bases outside the gene matches: 6. Original analysis: Amplification of reference gene primers was used by the study to estimate nucleated cell counts. Produced via immunoSEQ multiplex PCR; TCRdb's table is partial and in-frame only. The DNA gave D and trimming, while V, J and clone size come from that table. The sample records about 60,000 clones, about 78% being singletons. These data belong to a study of blood T cell repertoires in COVID-19. Study at large: Italy, Spain and the United States were the sources of the convalescent and acute COVID-19 samples. PBMCs, B-cell-depleted T cells, or T cells were the source of the cDNA or gDNA that made up the material.

Sequenced sample: peripheral blood. The V and J genes are TRBV18 and TRBJ1-4, with 8 bases lining up with TRBD1. This receptor was taken from an elderly woman with acute or convalescent COVID-19. CDR3: CASSPGQGRTEKLFF. For the CDR3, the DNA is TGTGCCAGCTCACCAGGACAGGGACGGACTGAAAAACTGTTTTTT.